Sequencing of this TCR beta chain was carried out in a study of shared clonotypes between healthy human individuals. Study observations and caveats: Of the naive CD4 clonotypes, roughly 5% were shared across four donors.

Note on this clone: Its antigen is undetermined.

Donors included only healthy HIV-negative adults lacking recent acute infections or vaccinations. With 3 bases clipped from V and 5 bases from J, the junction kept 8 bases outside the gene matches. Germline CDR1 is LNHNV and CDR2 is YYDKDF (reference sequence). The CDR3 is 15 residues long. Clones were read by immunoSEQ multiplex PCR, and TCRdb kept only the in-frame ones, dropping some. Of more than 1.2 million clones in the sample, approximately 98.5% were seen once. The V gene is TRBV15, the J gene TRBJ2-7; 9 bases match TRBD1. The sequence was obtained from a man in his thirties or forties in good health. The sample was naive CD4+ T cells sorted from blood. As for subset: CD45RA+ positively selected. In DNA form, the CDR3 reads TGTGCCACCAGCAGGGCCGGGACAGGGTCTAACGAGCAGTACTTC. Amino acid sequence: CATSRAGTGSNEQYF.